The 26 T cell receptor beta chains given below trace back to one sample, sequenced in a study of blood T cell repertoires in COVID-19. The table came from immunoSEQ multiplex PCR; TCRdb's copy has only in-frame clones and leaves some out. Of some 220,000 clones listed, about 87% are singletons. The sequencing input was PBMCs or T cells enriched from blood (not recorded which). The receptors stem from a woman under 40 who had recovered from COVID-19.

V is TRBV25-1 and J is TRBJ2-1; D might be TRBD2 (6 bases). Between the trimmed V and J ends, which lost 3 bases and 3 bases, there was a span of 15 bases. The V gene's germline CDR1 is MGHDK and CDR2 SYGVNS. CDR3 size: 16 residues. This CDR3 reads CASSDWRGVRYNEQFF. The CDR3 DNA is TGTGCCAGCAGTGACTGGCGGGGCGTCCGCTACAATGAGCAGTTCTTC.

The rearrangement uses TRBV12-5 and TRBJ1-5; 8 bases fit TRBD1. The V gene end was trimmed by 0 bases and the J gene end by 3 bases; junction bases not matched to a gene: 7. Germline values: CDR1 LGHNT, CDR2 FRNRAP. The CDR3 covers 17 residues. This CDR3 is CASGLVRQGISNQPQHF. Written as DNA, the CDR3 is TGTGCTAGTGGTTTGGTACGACAGGGGATCTCCAATCAGCCCCAGCATTTT.

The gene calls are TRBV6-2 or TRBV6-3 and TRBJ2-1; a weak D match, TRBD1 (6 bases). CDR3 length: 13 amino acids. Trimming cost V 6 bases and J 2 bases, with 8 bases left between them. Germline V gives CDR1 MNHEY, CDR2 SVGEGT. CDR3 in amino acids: CASSNRAYNEQFF. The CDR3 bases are TGTGCCAGCAGCAACAGGGCCTACAATGAGCAGTTCTTC.

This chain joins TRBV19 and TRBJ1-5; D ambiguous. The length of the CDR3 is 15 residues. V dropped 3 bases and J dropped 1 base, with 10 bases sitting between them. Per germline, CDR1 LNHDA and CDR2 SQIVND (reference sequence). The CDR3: CASSISAVSNQPQHF. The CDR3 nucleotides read TGTGCCAGTAGTATCTCGGCGGTGAGCAATCAGCCCCAGCATTTT.

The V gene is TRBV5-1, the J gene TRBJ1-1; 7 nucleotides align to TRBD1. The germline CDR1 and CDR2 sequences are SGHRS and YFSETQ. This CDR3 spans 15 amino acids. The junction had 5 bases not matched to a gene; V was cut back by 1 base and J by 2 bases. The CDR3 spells CASSLTGQLNTEAFF. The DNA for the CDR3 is TGCGCCAGCAGCTTGACGGGACAGCTAAACACTGAAGCTTTCTTT. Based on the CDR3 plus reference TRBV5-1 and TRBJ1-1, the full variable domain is KAGVTQTPRYLIKTRGQQVTLSCSPISGHRSVSWYQQTPGQGLQFLFEYFSETQRNKGNFPGRFSGRQFSNSRSEMNVSTLELGDSALYLCASSLTGQLNTEAFFGQGTRLTVV.

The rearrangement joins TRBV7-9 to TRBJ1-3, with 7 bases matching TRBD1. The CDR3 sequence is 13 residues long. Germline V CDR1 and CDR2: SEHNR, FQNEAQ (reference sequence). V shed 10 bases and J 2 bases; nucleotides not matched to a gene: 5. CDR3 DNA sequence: TGTGCCACAACAGGGGAAACTGGAAACACCATATATTTT. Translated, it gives CATTGETGNTIYF.

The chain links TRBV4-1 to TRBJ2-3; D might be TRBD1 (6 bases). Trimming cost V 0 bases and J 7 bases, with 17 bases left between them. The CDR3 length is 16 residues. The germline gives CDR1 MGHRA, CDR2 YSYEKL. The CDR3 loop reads CASSQDPGTPSYTQYF. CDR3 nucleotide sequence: TGCGCCAGCAGCCAAGATCCCGGGACACCTTCCTATACGCAGTATTTT.

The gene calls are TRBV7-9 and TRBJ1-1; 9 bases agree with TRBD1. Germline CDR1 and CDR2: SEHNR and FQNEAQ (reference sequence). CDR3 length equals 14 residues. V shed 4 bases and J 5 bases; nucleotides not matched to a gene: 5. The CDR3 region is CASSSGQGRTEAFF. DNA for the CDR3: TGTGCCAGCAGCTCGGGACAGGGAAGAACTGAAGCTTTCTTT.

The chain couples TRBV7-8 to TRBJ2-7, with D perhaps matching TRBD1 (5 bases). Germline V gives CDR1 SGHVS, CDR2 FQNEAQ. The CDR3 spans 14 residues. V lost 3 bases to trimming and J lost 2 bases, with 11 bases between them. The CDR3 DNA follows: TGTGCCAGCAGCTTTTTACAGGTACCCTACGAGCAGTACTTC. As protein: CASSFLQVPYEQYF. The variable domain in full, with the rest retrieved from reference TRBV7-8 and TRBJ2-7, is GAGVSQSPRYKVAKRGQDVALRCDPISGHVSLFWYQQALGQGPEFLTYFQNEAQLDKSGLPSDRFFAERPEGSVSTLKIQRTQQEDSAVYLCASSFLQVPYEQYFGPGTRLTVT.

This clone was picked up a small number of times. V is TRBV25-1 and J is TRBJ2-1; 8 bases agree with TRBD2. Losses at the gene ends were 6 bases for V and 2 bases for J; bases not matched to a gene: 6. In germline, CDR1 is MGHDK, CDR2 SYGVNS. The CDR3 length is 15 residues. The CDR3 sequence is CASSRAGATYNEQFF. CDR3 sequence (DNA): TGTGCCAGCAGCCGAGCGGGGGCAACCTACAATGAGCAGTTCTTC. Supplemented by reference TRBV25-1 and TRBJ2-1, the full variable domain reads EADIYQTPRYLVIGTGKKITLECSQTMGHDKMYWYQQDPGMELHLIHYSYGVNSTEKGDLSSESTVSRIRTEHFPLTLESARPSHTSQYLCASSRAGATYNEQFFGPGTRLTVL.

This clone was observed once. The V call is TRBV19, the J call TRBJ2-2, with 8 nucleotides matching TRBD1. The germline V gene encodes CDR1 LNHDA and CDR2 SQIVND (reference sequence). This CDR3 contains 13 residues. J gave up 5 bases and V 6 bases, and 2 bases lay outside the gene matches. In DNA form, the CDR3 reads TGTGCCAGTAGCCACAGGGGGACCGGGGAGCTGTTTTTT. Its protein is CASSHRGTGELFF.

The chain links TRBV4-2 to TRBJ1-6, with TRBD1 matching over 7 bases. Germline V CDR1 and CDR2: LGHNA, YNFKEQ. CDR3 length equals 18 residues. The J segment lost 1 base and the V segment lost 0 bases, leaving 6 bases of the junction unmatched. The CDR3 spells CASSQDQTGRSYNSPLHF. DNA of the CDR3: TGTGCCAGCAGCCAAGATCAGACAGGGAGGTCCTATAATTCACCCCTCCACTTT.

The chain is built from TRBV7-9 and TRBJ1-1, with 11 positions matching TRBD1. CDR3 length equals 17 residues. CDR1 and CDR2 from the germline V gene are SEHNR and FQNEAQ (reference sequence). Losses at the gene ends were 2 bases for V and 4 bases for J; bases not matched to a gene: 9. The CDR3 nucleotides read TGTGCCAGCAGCTTAACCCTTGCGGACAGGGGGCGCACTGAAGCTTTCTTT. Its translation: CASSLTLADRGRTEAFF.

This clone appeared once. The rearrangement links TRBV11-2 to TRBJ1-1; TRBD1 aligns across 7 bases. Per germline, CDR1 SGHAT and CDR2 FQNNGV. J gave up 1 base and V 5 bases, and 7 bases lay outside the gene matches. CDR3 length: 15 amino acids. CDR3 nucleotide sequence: TGTGCCAGCAGCCCTAGACAGGGCCAGAACACTGAAGCTTTCTTT. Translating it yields CASSPRQGQNTEAFF.

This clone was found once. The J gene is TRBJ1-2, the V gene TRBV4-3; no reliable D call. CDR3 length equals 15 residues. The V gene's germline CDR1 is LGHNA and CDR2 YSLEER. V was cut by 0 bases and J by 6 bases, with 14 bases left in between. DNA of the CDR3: TGCGCCAGCAGCCAAGATCGGGGAATAGGTGATGGCTACACCTTC. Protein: CASSQDRGIGDGYTF.

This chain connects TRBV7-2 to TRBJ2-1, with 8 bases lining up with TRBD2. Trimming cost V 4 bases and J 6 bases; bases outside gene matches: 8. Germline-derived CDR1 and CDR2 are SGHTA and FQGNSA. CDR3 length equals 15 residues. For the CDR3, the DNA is TGTGCCAGCAGCTCAGCTGGGACTAGGGGCAATGAGCAGTTCTTC. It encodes CASSSAGTRGNEQFF.

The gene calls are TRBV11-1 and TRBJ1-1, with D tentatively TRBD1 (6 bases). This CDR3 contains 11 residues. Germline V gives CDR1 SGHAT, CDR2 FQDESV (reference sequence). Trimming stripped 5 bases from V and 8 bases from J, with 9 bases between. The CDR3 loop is CASSNRVEAFF. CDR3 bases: TGTGCCAGCAGCAACAGGGTGGAAGCTTTCTTT.

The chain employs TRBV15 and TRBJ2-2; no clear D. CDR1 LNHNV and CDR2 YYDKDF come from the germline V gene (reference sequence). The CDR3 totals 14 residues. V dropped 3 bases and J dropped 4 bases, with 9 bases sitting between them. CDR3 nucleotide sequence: TGTGCCACCAGCAGCCGGCTAGGCACCGGGGAGCTGTTTTTT. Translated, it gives CATSSRLGTGELFF. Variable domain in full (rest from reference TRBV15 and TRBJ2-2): DAMVIQNPRYQVTQFGKPVTLSCSQTLNHNVMYWYQQKSSQAPKLLFHYYDKDFNNEADTPDNFQSRRPNTSFCFLDIRSPGLGDTAMYLCATSSRLGTGELFFGEGSRLTVL.

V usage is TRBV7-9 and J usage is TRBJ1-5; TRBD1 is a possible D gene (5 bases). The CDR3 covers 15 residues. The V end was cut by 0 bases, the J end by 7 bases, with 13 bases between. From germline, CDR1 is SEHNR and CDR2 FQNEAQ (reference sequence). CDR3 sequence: CASSLASGPEQPQHF. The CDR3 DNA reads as TGTGCCAGCAGCTTAGCTTCAGGGCCCGAGCAGCCCCAGCATTTT.

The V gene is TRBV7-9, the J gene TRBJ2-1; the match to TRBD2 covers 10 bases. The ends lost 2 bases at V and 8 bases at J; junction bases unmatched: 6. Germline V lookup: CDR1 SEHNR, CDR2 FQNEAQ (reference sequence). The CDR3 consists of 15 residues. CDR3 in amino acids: CASSLISSGGDEQFF. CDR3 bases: TGTGCCAGCAGCTTAATTTCTAGCGGGGGCGATGAGCAGTTCTTC.

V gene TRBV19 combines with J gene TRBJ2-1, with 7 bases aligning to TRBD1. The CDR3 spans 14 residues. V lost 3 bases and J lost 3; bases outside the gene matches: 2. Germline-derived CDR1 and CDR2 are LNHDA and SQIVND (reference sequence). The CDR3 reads CASSMGTDYNEQFF. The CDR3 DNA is TGTGCCAGTAGTATGGGGACAGACTACAATGAGCAGTTCTTC.

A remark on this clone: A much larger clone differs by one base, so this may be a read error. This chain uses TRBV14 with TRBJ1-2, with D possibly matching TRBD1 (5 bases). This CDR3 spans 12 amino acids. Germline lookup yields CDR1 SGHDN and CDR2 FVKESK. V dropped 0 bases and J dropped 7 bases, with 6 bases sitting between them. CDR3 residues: CASSQEGVGYTF. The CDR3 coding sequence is TGTGCCAGCAGCCAAGAAGGGGTTGGCTACACCTTC.

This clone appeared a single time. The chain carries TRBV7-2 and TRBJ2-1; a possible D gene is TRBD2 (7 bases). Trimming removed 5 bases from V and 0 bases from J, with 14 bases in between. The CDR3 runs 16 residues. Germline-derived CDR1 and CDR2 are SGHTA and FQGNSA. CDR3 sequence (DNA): TGTGCCAGCAGCGATAGGCGGGGGCCCTCCTACAATGAGCAGTTCTTC. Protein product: CASSDRRGPSYNEQFF.

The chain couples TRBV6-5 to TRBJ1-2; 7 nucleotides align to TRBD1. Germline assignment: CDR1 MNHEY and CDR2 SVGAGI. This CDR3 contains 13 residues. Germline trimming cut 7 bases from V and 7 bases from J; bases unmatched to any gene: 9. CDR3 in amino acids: CASTWDSEGGYTF. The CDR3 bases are TGTGCCAGCACCTGGGACAGCGAGGGTGGCTACACCTTC.

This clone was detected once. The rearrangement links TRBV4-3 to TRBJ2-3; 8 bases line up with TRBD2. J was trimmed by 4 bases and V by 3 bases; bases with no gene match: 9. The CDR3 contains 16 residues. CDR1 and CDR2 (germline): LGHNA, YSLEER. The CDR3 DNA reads TGCGCCAGCAGCCACGCTATAGCGGGGTACCCAGATACGCAGTATTTT. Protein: CASSHAIAGYPDTQYF.

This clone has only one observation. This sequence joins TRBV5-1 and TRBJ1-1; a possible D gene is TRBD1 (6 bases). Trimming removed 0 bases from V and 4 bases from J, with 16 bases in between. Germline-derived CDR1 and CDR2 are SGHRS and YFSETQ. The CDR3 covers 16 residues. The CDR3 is CASSLVVSGGITEAFF. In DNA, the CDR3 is TGCGCCAGCAGCTTGGTTGTTTCGGGGGGCATCACTGAAGCTTTCTTT.